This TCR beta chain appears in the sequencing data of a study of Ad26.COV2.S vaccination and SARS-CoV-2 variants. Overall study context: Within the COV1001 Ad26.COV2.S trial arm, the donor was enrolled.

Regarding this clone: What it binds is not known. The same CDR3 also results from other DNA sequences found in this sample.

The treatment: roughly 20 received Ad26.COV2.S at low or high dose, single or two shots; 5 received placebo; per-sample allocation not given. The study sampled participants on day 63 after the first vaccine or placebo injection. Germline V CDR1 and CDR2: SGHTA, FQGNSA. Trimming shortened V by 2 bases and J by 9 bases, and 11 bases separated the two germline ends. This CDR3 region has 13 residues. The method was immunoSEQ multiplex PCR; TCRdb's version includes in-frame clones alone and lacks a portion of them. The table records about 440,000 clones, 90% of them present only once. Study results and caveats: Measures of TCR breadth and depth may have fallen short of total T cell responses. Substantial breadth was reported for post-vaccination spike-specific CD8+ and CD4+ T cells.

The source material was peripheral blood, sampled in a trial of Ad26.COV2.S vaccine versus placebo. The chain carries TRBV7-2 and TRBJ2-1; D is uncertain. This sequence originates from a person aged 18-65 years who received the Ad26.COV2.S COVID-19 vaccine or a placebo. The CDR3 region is CASSLSFTFEQFF. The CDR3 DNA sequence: TGTGCCAGCAGCTTAAGCTTTACGTTTGAGCAGTTCTTC.